This T cell receptor beta chain was identified in a study of T cell responses to AZD1222 COVID-19 vaccine. In its sample, this clone was seen a few times. Its specificity is unknown. Overall study results and limits: Rises in breadth and depth of Spike-specific TCRs came after two AZD1222 doses. The repertoires were collected only after the peak T cell response. Only a handful of AZD1222 recipients, several in all, had baseline seropositivity.

The germline V gene encodes CDR1 SGHVS and CDR2 FQNEAQ. V was clipped by 5 bases and J by 6 bases, with 17 bases between them. The CDR3 sequence is 14 residues long. Repertoires were generated with immunoSEQ multiplex PCR, while TCRdb's copy carries only in-frame clones and drops some. The repertoire includes about 68,000 clones, about 80% of them detected once, and around an eighth sits in the top ten. This TCR derives from an adult in good health. This specimen consisted of peripheral blood, obtained on day 0 of AZD1222 vaccination. J is TRBJ2-7 and V is TRBV7-8; D call uncertain. CDR3 DNA: TGTGCCAGCAGCCCAGCGCGCAGTTTTGGCGAGCAGTACTTC. This encodes CASSPARSFGEQYF.